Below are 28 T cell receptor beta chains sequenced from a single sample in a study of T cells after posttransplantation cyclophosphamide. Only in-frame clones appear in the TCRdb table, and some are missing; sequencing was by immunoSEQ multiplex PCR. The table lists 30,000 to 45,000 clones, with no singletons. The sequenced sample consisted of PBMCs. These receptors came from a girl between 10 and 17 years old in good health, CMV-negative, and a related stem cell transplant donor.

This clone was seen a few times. CDR3 region: CASSLVAGGINEQYF. CDR3 in DNA: TGTGCCAGCAGTTTAGTTGCAGGGGGCATAAACGAGCAGTACTTC. The rearrangement uses TRBV28 and TRBJ2-7; the match to TRBD1 covers 8 bases. CDR1 is MDHEN and CDR2 is SYDVKM in the germline V gene. The J segment lost 5 bases and the V segment lost 2 bases, leaving 8 bases of the junction unmatched. This CDR3 spans 15 amino acids.

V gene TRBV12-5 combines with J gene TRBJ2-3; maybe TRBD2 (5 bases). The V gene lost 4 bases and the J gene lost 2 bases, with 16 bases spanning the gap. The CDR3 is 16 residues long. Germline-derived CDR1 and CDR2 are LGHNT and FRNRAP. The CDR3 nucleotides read TGTGCTAGTGGTTCAACTCCGACGGGATACACAGATACGCAGTATTTT. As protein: CASGSTPTGYTDTQYF.

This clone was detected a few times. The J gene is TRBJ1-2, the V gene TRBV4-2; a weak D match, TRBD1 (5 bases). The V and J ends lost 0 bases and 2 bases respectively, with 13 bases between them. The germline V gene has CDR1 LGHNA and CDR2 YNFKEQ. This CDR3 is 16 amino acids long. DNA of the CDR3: TGTGCCAGCAGCCAAGAGTTTTGGGGGGGGAACTATGGCTACACCTTC. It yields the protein CASSQEFWGGNYGYTF.

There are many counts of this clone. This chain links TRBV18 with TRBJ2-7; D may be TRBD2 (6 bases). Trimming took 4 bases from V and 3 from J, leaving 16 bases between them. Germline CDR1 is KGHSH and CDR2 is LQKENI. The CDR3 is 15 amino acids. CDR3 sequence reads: CASSRLGLAFYEQYF. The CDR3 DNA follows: TGTGCCAGCTCACGTCTGGGACTTGCATTCTACGAGCAGTACTTC.

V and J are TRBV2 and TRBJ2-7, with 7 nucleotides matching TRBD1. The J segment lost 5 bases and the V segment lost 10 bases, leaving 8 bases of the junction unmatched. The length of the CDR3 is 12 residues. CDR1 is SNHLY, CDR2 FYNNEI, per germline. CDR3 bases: TGTGCCACGAGACAGGGTGGACACGAGCAGTACTTC. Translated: CATRQGGHEQYF.

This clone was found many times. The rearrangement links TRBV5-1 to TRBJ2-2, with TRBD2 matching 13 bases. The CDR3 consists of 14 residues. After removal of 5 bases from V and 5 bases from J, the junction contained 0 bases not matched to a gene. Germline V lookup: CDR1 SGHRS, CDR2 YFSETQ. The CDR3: CASRLAGGTGELFF. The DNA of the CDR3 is TGCGCCAGCAGACTAGCGGGGGGGACCGGGGAGCTGTTTTTT.

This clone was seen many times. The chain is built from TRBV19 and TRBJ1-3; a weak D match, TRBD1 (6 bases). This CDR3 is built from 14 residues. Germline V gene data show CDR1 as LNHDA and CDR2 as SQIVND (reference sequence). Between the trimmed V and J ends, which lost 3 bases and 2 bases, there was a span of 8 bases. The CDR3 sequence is CASSMGAPGNTIYF. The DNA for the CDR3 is TGTGCCAGTAGTATGGGGGCGCCTGGAAACACCATATATTTT.

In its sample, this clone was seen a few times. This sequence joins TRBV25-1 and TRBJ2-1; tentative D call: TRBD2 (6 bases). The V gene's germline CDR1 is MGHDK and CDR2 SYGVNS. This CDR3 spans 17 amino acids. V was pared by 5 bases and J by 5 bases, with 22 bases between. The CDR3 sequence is CASSRPLLTGVHNEQFF. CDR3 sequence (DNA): TGTGCCAGCAGTCGCCCTCTCTTGACGGGAGTCCACAATGAGCAGTTCTTC.

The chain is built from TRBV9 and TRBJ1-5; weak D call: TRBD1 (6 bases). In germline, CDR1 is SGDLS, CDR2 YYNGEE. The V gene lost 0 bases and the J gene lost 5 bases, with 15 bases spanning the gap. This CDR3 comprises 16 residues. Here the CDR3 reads CASSVGVGAGDQPQHF. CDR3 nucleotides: TGTGCCAGCAGCGTAGGAGTCGGGGCAGGGGATCAGCCCCAGCATTTT.

CDR3 loop: CASSQVGWDTQYF. In DNA, the CDR3 is TGCGCCAGCAGCCAAGTCGGTTGGGATACGCAGTATTTT. The chain links TRBV4-1 to TRBJ2-3; D ambiguous. With 1 base removed from V and 6 bases from J, the gap between germline ends came to 8 bases. The CDR3 is made up of 13 amino acids. Germline V lookup: CDR1 MGHRA, CDR2 YSYEKL.

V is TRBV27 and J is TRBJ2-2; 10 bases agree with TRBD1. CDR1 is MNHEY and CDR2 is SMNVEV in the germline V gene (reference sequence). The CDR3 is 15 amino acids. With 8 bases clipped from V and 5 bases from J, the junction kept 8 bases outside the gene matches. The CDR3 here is CASRSGTGETGELFF. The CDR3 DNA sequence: TGTGCCAGCCGTTCCGGGACAGGGGAAACCGGGGAGCTGTTTTTT.

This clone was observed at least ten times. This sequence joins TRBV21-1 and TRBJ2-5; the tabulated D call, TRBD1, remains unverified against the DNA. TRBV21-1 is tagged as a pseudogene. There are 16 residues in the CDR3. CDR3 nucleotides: TGTGCCAGCAGCAAACAAAAGGGGGCATCGGGAGAGACCCAGTACTTC. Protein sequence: CASSKQKGASGETQYF.

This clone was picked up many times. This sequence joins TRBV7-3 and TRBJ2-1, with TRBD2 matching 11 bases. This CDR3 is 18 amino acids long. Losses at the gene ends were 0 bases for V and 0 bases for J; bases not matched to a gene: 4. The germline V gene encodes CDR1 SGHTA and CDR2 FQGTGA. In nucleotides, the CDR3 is TGTGCCAGCAGCTTAACGGGACTAGCGGACAGCTCCTACAATGAGCAGTTCTTC. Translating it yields CASSLTGLADSSYNEQFF.

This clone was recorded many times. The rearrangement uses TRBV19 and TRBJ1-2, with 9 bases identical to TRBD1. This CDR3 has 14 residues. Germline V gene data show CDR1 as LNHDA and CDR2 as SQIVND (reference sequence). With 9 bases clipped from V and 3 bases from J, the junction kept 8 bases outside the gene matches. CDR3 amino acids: CASTLGDRDYGYTF. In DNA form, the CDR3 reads TGTGCCAGCACGTTGGGGGACAGGGACTATGGCTACACCTTC.

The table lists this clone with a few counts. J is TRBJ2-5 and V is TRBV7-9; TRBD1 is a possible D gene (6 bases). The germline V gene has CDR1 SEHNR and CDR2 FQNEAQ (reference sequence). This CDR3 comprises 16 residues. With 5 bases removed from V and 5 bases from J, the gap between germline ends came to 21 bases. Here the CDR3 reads CASSAPGGLRMETQYF. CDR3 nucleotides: TGTGCCAGCAGCGCCCCTGGGGGCTTGAGGATGGAGACCCAGTACTTC.

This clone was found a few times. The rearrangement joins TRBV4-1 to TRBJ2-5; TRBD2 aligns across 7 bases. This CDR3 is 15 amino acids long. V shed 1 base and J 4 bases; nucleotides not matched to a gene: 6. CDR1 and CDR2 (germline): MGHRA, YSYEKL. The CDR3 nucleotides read TGCGCCAGCAGCCAAGCCCGCACGGGAGGAGAGACCCAGTACTTC. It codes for CASSQARTGGETQYF.

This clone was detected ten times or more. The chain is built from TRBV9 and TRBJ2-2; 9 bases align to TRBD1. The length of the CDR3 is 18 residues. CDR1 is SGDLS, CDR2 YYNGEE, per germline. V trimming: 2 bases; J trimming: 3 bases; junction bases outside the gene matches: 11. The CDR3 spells CASSVPKNRGLDTGELFF. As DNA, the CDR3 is TGTGCCAGCAGCGTGCCGAAAAACAGGGGGCTGGACACCGGGGAGCTGTTTTTT.

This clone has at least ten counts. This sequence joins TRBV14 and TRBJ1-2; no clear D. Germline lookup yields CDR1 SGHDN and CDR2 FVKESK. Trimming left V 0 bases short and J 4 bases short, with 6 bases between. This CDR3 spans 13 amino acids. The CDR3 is CASSQDYGYGYTF. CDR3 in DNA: TGTGCCAGCAGCCAAGACTATGGCTATGGCTACACCTTC.

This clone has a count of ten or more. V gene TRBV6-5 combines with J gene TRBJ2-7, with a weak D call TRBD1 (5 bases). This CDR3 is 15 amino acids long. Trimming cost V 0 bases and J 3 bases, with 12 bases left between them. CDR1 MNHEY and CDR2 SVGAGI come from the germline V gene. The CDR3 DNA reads TGTGCCAGCAGTTACTCTCAGACAGTAGGCTACGAGCAGTACTTC. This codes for CASSYSQTVGYEQYF.

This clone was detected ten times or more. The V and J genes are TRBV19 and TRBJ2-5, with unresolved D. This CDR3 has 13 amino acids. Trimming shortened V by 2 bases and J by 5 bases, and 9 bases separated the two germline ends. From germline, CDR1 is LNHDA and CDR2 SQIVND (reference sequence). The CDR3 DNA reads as TGTGCCAGTAGTATAATCGGAGTGGAGACCCAGTACTTC. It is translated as CASSIIGVETQYF.

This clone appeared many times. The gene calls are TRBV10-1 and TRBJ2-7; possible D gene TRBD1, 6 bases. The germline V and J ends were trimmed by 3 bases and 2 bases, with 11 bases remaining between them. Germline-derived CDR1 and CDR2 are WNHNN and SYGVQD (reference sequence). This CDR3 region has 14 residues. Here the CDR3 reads CASSDRDRTYEQYF. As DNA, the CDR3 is TGCGCCAGCAGTGATCGTGACAGGACCTACGAGCAGTACTTC.

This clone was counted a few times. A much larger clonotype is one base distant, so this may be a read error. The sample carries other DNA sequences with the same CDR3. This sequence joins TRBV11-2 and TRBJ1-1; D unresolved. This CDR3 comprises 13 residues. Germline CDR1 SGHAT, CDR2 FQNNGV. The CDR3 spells CASSLVARSEAFF. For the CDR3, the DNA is TGCGCCAGCAGCTTGGTGGCGAGGTCTGAAGCTTTCTTT.

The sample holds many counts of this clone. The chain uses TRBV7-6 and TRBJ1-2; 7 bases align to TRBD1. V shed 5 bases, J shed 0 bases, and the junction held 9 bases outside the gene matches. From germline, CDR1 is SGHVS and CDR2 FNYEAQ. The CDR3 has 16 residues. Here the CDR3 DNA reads TGTGCCAGCAGCCAGAGGGGGCCGGTAGCTAACTATGGCTACACCTTC. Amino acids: CASSQRGPVANYGYTF.

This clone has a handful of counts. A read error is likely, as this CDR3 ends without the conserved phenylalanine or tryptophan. The chain's CDR3 is CASSTPGTENTEAFL. The CDR3 bases are TGTGCCAGCAGTACCCCCGGGACAGAGAACACTGAAGCTTTCCTT. This chain joins TRBV28 and TRBJ1-1; 7 bases match TRBD1. V shed 5 bases and J 1 base; nucleotides not matched to a gene: 7. Germline loops: CDR1 MDHEN, CDR2 SYDVKM. This CDR3 is built from 15 residues.

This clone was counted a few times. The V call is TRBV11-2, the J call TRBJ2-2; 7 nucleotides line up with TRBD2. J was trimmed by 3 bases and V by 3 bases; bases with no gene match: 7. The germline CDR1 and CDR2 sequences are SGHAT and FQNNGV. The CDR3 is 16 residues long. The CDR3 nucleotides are TGTGCCAGCAGCTTCGCCGCGGGAGACGACACCGGGGAGCTGTTTTTT. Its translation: CASSFAAGDDTGELFF.

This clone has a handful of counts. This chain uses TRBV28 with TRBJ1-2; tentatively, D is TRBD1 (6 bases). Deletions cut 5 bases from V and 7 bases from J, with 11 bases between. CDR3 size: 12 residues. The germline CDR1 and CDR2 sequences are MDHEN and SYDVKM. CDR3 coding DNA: TGTGCCAGCAGTGCCAGACAGGTTGGCTACACCTTC. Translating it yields CASSARQVGYTF.

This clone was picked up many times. This CDR3 reads CASSQRGVGGYTF. In nucleotides, the CDR3 is TGTGCCAGCAGCCAGCGGGGGGTAGGCGGCTACACCTTC. The chain combines TRBV14 with TRBJ1-2; TRBD1 might be the D (5 bases). The ends were cut back, 3 bases at V and 8 bases at J, with 13 bases in the middle. Per germline, CDR1 SGHDN and CDR2 FVKESK. There are 13 residues in the CDR3.

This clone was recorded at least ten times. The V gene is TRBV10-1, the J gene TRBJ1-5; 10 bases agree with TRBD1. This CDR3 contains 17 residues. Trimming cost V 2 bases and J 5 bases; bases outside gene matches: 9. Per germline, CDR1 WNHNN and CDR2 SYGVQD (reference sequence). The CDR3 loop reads CASSEPTRDRGHQPQHF. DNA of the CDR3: TGCGCCAGCAGTGAGCCCACTCGGGACAGGGGTCATCAGCCCCAGCATTTT.